The TCR beta chain under discussion was sequenced for a study of blood T cell repertoires in COVID-19. The overall study: Sites across the United States, Italy and Spain contributed samples from acute and convalescent COVID-19.

Seattle researchers signed up patients amid active infection and tracked them longitudinally. Method: immunoSEQ multiplex PCR; TCRdb's copy keeps in-frame clones and lacks some. The sample includes approximately 110,000 clones, approximately 81% of them seen just once. CDR3 length: 13 residues. The germline CDR1 and CDR2 sequences are SNHLY and FYNNEI. V lost 9 bases to trimming and J lost 6 bases; unmatched junction nucleotides: 11. This chain uses TRBV2 with TRBJ2-7; the match to TRBD2 covers 7 bases. Sequenced material: peripheral blood. The sequence was obtained from a man older than 75 with COVID-19, enrolled during active disease. The CDR3 reads CASYLTSMGEQYF. The CDR3, as DNA: TGTGCCAGTTACTTGACTAGCATGGGCGAGCAGTACTTC.